This T cell receptor beta chain was recovered during a study of beta chain features in type 1 diabetes. Study summary: Across every sample, around 98 million sorted cells were examined in total. Whole-study findings and limits: More deletions and fewer insertions at VDJ junctions were seen in type 1 diabetes patients. In the patient group, naive, central memory and Treg TCRB repertoires seemed more alike than in the healthy donor group. In patients and controls equally, PCR might favor templates that are shorter.

The isolated RNA, all of it, was reverse transcribed, so expressed TCRB transcripts were what got sequenced. The assay was immunoSEQ multiplex PCR, and TCRdb's table has in-frame clones only and misses some. In the table there are around 400,000 clones, around an eighth of which are singletons. After removal of 6 bases from V and 2 bases from J, the junction contained 8 bases not matched to a gene. CDR3 size: 14 residues. Germline values: CDR1 SQVTM, CDR2 ANQGSEA. Details on this clone: No antigen is known for it.

The sample was naive CD4+ T cells from blood. V gene TRBV29-1 combines with J gene TRBJ2-5, with TRBD1 matching over 8 bases. The source of this sequence is a man aged 18 to 35 in good health. CDR3: CSVATGTGQETQYF. The CDR3 DNA is TGCAGCGTGGCGACAGGGACAGGACAAGAGACCCAGTACTTC.